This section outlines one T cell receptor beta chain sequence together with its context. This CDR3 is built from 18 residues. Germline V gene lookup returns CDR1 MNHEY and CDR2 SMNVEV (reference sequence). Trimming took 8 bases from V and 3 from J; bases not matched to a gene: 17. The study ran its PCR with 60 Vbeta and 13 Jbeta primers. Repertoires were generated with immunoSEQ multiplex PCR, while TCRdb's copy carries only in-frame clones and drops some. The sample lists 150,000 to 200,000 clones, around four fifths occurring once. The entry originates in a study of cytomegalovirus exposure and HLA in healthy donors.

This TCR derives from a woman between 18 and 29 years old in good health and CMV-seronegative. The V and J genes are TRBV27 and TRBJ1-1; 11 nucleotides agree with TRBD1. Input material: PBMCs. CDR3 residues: CASRTRGQGESFYTEAFF. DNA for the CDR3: TGTGCCAGCCGAACTAGGGGACAGGGGGAGAGCTTTTACACTGAAGCTTTCTTT.